This TCR beta chain appears in the sequencing data of a study of blood T cells in healthy people across ages. General observations from the study: Investigators viewed diversity estimates from one million T cells as underestimates, the study reported.

Together with a sample-barcoded 5' primer, a J-beta primer mix was included in a second PCR lasting about 7 to 11 cycles. TCRdb re-called the 5' RACE reads with MiXCR, one entry per CDR3 protein. Of 980,000 or so distinct CDR3 sequences in the sample, under 50% are singletons; the top ten hold about an eighth. This clonotype occurred a few times. Its antigen is unidentified. CDR1 is ENHRY and CDR2 is SYGVKD in the germline V gene. Trimming pared 8 bases from V and 3 bases from J, leaving 14 bases between. This CDR3 has 14 amino acids. This clonotype was obtained from a man aged 25-45 years in good health. The chain carries TRBV10-3 and TRBJ1-5, with D possibly being TRBD1 (5 bases). Material for sequencing was blood. CDR3: CAIGAGLNNQPQHF. CDR3 coding DNA: TGTGCCATCGGGGCAGGGCTAAACAATCAGCCCCAGCATTTT.